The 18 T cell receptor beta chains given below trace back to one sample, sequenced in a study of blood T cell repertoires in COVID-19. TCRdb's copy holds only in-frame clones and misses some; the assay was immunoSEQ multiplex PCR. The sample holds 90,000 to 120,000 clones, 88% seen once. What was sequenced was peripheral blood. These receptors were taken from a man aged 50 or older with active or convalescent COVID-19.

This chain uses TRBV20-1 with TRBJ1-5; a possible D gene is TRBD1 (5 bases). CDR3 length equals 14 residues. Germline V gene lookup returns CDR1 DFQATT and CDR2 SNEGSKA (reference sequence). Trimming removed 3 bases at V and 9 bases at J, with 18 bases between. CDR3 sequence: CSASLRVPPGPQHF. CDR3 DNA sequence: TGCAGTGCTAGTCTCAGGGTGCCGCCCGGGCCCCAGCATTTT.

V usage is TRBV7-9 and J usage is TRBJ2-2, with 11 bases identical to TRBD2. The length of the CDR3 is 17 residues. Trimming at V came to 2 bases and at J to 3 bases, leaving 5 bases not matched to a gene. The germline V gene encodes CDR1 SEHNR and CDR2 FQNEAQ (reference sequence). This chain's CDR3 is CASSLPGLAVYTGELFF. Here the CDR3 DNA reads TGTGCCAGCAGCTTACCGGGACTAGCGGTATACACCGGGGAGCTGTTTTTT.

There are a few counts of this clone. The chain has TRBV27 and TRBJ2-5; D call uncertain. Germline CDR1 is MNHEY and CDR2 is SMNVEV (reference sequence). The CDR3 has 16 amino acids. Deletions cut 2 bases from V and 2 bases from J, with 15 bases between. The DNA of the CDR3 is TGTGCCAGCAGTTTAAAAGGCGGCATCTTTCAAGAGACCCAGTACTTC. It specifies CASSLKGGIFQETQYF.

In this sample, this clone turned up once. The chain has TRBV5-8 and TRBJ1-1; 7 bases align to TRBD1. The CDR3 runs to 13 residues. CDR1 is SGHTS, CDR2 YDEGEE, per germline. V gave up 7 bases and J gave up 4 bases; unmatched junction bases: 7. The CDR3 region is CASPPGQFTEAFF. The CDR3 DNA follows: TGTGCCAGCCCCCCGGGACAGTTCACTGAAGCTTTCTTT.

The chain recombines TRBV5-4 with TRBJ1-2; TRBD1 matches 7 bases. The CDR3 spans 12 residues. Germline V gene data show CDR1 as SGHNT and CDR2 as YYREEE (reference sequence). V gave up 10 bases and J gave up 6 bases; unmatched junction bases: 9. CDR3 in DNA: TGTGCCGGCCTCAGGGGGTCGGATGGCTACACCTTC. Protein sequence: CAGLRGSDGYTF.

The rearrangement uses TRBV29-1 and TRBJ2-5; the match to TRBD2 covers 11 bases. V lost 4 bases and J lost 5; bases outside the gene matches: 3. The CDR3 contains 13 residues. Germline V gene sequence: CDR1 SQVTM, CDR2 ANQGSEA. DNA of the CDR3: TGCAGCGTTGCTAGCGGGAGGTATGAGACCCAGTACTTC. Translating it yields CSVASGRYETQYF.

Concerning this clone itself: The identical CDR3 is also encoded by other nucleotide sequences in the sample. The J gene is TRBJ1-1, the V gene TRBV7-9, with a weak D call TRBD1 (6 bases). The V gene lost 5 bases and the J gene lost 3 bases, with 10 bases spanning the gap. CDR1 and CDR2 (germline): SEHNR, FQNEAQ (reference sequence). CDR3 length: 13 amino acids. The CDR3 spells CASSLGQHTEAFF. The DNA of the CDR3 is TGTGCCAGCAGCCTAGGACAGCACACTGAAGCTTTCTTT.

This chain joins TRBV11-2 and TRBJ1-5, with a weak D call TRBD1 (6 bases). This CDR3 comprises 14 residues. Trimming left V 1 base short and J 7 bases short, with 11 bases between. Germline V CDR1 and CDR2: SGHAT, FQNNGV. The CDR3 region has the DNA TGTGCCAGCAGCTTAGGGACAGAGGGACAGCCCCAGCATTTT. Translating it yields CASSLGTEGQPQHF.

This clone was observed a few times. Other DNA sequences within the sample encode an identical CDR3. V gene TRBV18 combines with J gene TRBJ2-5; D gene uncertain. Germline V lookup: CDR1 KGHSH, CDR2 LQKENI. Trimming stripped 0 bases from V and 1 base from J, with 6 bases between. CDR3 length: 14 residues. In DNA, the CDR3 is TGTGCCAGCTCACCACCGAACAGCCAAGAGACCCAGTACTTC. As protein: CASSPPNSQETQYF.

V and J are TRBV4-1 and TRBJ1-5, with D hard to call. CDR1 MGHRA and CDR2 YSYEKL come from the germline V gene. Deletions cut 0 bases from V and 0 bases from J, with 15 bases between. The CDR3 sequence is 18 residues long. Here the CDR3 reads CASSQERLPRFSNQPQHF. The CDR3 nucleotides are TGCGCCAGCAGCCAAGAGAGGCTGCCCCGGTTTAGCAATCAGCCCCAGCATTTT.

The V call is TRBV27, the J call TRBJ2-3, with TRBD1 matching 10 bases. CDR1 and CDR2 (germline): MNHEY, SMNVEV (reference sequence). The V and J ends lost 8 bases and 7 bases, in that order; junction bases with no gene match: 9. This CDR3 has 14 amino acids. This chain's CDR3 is CASARGQGGNTQYF. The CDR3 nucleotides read TGTGCCAGCGCCCGCGGACAGGGGGGAAATACGCAGTATTTT.

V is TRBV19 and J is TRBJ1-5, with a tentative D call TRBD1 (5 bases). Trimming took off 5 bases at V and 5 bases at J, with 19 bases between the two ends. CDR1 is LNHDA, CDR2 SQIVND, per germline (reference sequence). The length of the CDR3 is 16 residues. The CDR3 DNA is TGTGCCAGTAGTCCCCTCGGGGGAGGGGTCGATCAGCCCCAGCATTTT. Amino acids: CASSPLGGGVDQPQHF.

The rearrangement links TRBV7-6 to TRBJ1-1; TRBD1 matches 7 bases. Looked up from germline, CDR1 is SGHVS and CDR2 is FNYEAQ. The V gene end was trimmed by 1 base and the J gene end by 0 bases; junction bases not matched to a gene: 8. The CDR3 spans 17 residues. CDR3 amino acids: CASSLGQGNAMNTEAFF. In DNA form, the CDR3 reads TGTGCCAGCAGCTTAGGACAGGGCAACGCCATGAACACTGAAGCTTTCTTT. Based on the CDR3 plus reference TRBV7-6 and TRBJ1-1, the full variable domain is GAGVSQSPRYKVTKRGQDVALRCDPISGHVSLYWYRQALGQGPEFLTYFNYEAQQDKSGLPNDRFSAERPEGSISTLTIQRTEQRDSAMYRCASSLGQGNAMNTEAFFGQGTRLTVV.

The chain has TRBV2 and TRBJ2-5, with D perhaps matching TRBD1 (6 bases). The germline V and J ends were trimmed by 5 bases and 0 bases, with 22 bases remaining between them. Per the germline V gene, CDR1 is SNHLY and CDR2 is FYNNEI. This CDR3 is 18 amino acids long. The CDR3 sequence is CASSWASVQGTYQETQYF. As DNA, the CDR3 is TGTGCCAGCAGTTGGGCTTCAGTACAGGGAACCTACCAAGAGACCCAGTACTTC.

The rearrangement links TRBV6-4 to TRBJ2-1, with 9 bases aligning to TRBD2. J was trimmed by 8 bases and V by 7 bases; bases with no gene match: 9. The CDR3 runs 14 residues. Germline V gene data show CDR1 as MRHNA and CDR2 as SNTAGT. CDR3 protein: CASKGGRELDEQFF. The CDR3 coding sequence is TGTGCCAGCAAGGGCGGGAGGGAGCTCGATGAGCAGTTCTTC.

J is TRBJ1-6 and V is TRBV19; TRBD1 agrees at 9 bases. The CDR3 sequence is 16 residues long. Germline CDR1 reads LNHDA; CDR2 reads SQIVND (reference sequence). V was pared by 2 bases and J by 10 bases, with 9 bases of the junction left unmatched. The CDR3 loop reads CASSISMDRGGSPLHF. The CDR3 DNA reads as TGTGCCAGTAGTATATCCATGGACAGGGGTGGCTCACCCCTCCACTTT.

DNA of the CDR3: TGTGCCAGCAGCTCGGGACCGGGACAGGGGATTGATGGCTACACCTTC. Translating it yields CASSSGPGQGIDGYTF. The chain joins TRBV5-5 to TRBJ1-2, with TRBD1 identical over 10 bases. The CDR3 consists of 16 residues. The germline CDR1 and CDR2 sequences are SGHKS and YYEKEE (reference sequence). The junction had 11 bases not matched to a gene; V was cut back by 3 bases and J by 6 bases.

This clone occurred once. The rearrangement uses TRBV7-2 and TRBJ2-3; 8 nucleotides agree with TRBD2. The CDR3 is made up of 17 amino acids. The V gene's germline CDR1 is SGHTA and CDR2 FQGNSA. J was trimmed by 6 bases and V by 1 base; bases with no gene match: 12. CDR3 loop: CASSLVYEGGGSDTQYF. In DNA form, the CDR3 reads TGTGCCAGCAGCTTAGTTTATGAGGGCGGGGGGAGCGATACGCAGTATTTT.